Only one count was recorded for the clone carrying this T cell receptor (beta chain). TCRdb's copy holds only in-frame clones and misses some; the assay was immunoSEQ multiplex PCR. The sample holds fewer than 700,000 clones, 85% to 90% seen once. Germline CDR1 and CDR2: SGDLS and YYNGEE. V lost 3 bases and J lost 1, with 7 bases in between. The CDR3 loop spans 13 amino acids. This entry is derived from a study of blood T cell repertoires in COVID-19. About the research overall: The United States, Italy and Spain were the sources of the acute and convalescent COVID-19 samples.

The sequenced sample consisted of peripheral blood. The V call is TRBV9, the J call TRBJ1-2; tentative D call: TRBD1 (5 bases). The sequence was collected from a woman between 50 and 59 years old with COVID-19, enrolled during active disease. For the CDR3, the DNA is TGTGCCAGCAGCGCCGACAGTAACTATGGCTACACCTTC. It is translated as CASSADSNYGYTF. Together with reference TRBV9 and TRBJ1-2, the CDR3 gives the full variable domain: DSGVTQTPKHLITATGQRVTLRCSPRSGDLSVYWYQQSLDQGLQFLIQYYNGEERAKGNILERFSAQQFPDLHSELNLSSLELGDSALYFCASSADSNYGYTFGSGTRLTVV.